This T cell receptor (beta chain) was observed in a study of shared clonotypes between healthy human individuals. Naive CD8 isolation took CD45RO-negative cells positively selected for CCR7 and excluded terminally differentiated effector memory CD45RA+ cells. The table came from immunoSEQ multiplex PCR; TCRdb's copy has only in-frame clones and leaves some out. This table has roughly 890,000 clones, 85% to 95% appearing once. The clonotype comes from a man aged 30 to 45 in good health. The sequencing sample was made of naive CD8+ T cells sorted from blood.

The DNA for the CDR3 is TGTGCCAGCAGCGGCTACGGGGAGCTGTTTTTT. This codes for CASSGYGELFF. This chain links TRBV5-4 with TRBJ2-2; no firm D call. Germline loops: CDR1 SGHNT, CDR2 YYREEE (reference sequence). The CDR3 has 11 amino acids. V lost 4 bases and J 7 bases, leaving 5 bases between the germline ends.